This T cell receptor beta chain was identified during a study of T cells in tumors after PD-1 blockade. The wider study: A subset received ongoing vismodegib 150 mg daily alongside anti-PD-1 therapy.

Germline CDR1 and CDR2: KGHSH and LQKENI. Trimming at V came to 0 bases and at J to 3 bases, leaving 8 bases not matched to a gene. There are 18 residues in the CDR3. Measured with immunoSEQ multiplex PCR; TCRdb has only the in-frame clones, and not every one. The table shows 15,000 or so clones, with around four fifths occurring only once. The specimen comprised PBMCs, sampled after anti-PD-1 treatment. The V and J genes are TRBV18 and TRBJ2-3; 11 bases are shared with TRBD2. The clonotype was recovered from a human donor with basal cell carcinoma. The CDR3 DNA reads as TGTGCCAGCTCACCACCCGCATTTGGACTAGCGGGTACAGATACGCAGTATTTT. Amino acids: CASSPPAFGLAGTDTQYF.